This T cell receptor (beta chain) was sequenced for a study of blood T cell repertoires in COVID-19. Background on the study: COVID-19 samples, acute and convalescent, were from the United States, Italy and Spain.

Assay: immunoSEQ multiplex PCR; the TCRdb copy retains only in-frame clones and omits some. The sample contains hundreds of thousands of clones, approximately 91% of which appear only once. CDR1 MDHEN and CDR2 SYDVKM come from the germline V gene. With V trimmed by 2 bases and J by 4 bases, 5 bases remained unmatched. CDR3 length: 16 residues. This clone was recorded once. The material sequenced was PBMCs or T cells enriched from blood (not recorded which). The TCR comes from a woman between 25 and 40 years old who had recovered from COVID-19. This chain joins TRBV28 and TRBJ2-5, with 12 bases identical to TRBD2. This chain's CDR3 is CASSLLTSGRRETQYF. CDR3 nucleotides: TGTGCCAGCAGTTTACTTACTAGCGGGAGGAGAGAGACCCAGTACTTC.